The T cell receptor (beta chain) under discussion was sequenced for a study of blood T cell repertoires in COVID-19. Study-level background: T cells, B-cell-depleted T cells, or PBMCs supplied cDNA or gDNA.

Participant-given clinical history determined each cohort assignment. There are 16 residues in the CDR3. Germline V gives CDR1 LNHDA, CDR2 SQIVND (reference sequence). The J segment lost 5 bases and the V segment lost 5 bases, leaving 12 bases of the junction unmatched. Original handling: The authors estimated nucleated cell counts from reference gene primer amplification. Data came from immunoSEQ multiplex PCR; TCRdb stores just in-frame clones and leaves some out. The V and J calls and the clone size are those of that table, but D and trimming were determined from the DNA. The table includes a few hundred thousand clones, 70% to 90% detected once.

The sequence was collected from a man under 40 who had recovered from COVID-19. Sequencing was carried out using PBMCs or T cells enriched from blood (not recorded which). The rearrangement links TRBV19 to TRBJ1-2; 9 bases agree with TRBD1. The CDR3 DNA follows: TGTGCCAGTAGTTCGCCGTCTGGGACAGGGACTTATGGCTACACCTTC. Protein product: CASSSPSGTGTYGYTF.